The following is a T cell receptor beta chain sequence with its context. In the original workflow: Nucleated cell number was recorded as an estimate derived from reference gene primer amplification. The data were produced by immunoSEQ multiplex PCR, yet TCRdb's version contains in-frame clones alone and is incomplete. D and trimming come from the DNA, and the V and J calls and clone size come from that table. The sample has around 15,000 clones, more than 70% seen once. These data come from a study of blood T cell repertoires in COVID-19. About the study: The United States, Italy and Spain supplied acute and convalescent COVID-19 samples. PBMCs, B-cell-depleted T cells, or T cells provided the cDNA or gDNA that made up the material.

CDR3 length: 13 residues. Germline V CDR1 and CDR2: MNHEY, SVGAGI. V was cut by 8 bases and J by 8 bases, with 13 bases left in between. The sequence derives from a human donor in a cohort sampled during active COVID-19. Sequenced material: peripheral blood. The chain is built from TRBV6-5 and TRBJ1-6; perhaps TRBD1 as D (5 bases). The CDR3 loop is CASYWGGDSPLHF. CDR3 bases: TGTGCCAGCTATTGGGGAGGGGATTCACCCCTCCACTTT.